These 20 T cell receptor beta chains share one sample of origin, sequenced in a study of Ad26.COV2.S vaccination and SARS-CoV-2 variants. Sequenced by immunoSEQ multiplex PCR; TCRdb stores in-frame clones only, minus some. The sample lists about 350,000 clones; around 89% were seen once. Described treatment: about 20 received Ad26.COV2.S at low or high dose, single or two shots; five or six received placebo; per-sample allocation not given. Samples were taken on day 63 after the first vaccine or placebo injection. Specimen: peripheral blood, collected in a trial of Ad26.COV2.S vaccine versus placebo. The receptors derive from a person between 18 and 59 years old who received the Ad26.COV2.S COVID-19 vaccine or a placebo.

This chain joins TRBV11-2 and TRBJ2-5; a weak D match, TRBD1 (5 bases). V lost 3 bases to trimming and J lost 1 base, with 12 bases between them. The CDR3 sequence is 15 residues long. Germline-derived CDR1 and CDR2 are SGHAT and FQNNGV. CDR3 residues: CASSFQGSSQETQYF. For the CDR3, the DNA is TGTGCCAGCAGCTTCCAGGGCAGTTCCCAAGAGACCCAGTACTTC.

The chain joins TRBV5-5 to TRBJ2-7, with TRBD2 identical over 11 bases. The V gene end was trimmed by 2 bases and the J gene end by 4 bases; junction bases not matched to a gene: 2. In germline, CDR1 is SGHKS, CDR2 YYEKEE (reference sequence). This CDR3 has 14 amino acids. The CDR3 coding sequence is TGTGCCAGCAGCTTTACTAGCGGGAGTTACGAGCAGTACTTC. This translates into CASSFTSGSYEQYF.

The rearrangement uses TRBV28 and TRBJ1-3; the D is unclear. Germline CDR1 is MDHEN and CDR2 is SYDVKM. The ends were cut back, 8 bases at V and 0 bases at J, with 17 bases in the middle. The CDR3 runs 16 residues. CDR3 loop: CASRSLRDLSGNTIYF. CDR3 in DNA: TGTGCCAGCCGGAGTTTACGGGATCTCTCTGGAAACACCATATATTTT.

This rearrangement joins TRBV11-2 to TRBJ1-1, with D unresolved. This CDR3 has 12 residues. Per germline, CDR1 SGHAT and CDR2 FQNNGV. V lost 5 bases, J lost 7 bases, and 11 bases lay in between. DNA for the CDR3: TGTGCCAGCAGCCTAGGCGGGCTTGAAGCTTTCTTT. It codes for CASSLGGLEAFF.

With respect to this clone: Distinct nucleotide sequences in the sample also encode this CDR3. The chain combines TRBV11-2 with TRBJ1-1; possibly TRBD1 for D (5 bases). The CDR3 consists of 14 residues. Trimming stripped 3 bases from V and 0 bases from J, with 8 bases between. Germline V CDR1 and CDR2: SGHAT, FQNNGV. CDR3 DNA sequence: TGTGCCAGCAGCTTGGGGGGGTTGAACACTGAAGCTTTCTTT. Protein sequence: CASSLGGLNTEAFF.

The chain has TRBV11-2 and TRBJ2-1, with D possibly TRBD1 on 6 matching bases. The CDR3 is 16 amino acids. Germline-derived CDR1 and CDR2 are SGHAT and FQNNGV. V lost 0 bases and J 3 bases, leaving 12 bases between the germline ends. The CDR3 nucleotides are TGTGCCAGCAGCTTAGATAAGAACAGGGTCTACAATGAGCAGTTCTTC. It yields the protein CASSLDKNRVYNEQFF.

This chain uses TRBV27 with TRBJ2-3; D is ambiguous. Germline V gene data show CDR1 as MNHEY and CDR2 as SMNVEV (reference sequence). V lost 3 bases, J lost 4 bases, and 5 bases lay in between. The CDR3 covers 12 residues. CDR3 loop: CASSFSADTQYF. CDR3 nucleotide sequence: TGTGCCAGCAGTTTCAGCGCAGATACGCAGTATTTT.

The V gene is TRBV9, the J gene TRBJ2-2; D might be TRBD1 or TRBD2, each matching 5 bases. V was shortened by 0 bases and J by 5 bases, with 11 bases between the two germline ends. The CDR3 runs 15 residues. The germline V gene encodes CDR1 SGDLS and CDR2 YYNGEE. CDR3 DNA: TGTGCCAGCAGCGTAGCTTCGGGGCCAACCGGGGAGCTGTTTTTT. It is translated as CASSVASGPTGELFF.

This clone has a single count. The chain employs TRBV5-1 and TRBJ2-3; 11 bases agree with TRBD2. Losses at the gene ends were 1 base for V and 3 bases for J; bases not matched to a gene: 4. The CDR3 length is 16 residues. Germline V lookup: CDR1 SGHRS, CDR2 YFSETQ. CDR3: CASSLLLAGETDTQYF. In DNA, the CDR3 is TGCGCCAGCAGCTTGTTACTAGCGGGAGAAACAGATACGCAGTATTTT.

The genes are TRBV25-1 and TRBJ2-7; D is undetermined. The CDR3 runs to 13 residues. The germline gives CDR1 MGHDK, CDR2 SYGVNS. V was shortened by 1 base and J by 1 base, with 5 bases between the two germline ends. The CDR3 region has the DNA TGTGCCAGCAGTGAATTGGGGTCCTACGAGCAGTACTTC. Translating it yields CASSELGSYEQYF.

This chain links TRBV7-2 with TRBJ2-1; D gene unclear. Germline V gene data show CDR1 as SGHTA and CDR2 as FQGNSA. V was shortened by 1 base and J by 5 bases, with 6 bases between the two germline ends. CDR3 size: 13 residues. CDR3 residues: CASSLGFNNEQFF. The CDR3 DNA is TGTGCCAGCAGCTTAGGCTTCAACAATGAGCAGTTCTTC.

The rearrangement uses TRBV9 and TRBJ2-5; D remains ambiguous. V dropped 0 bases and J dropped 4 bases, with 13 bases sitting between them. The V gene's germline CDR1 is SGDLS and CDR2 YYNGEE. This CDR3 is built from 15 residues. Here the CDR3 reads CASSVGVGTGETQYF. For the CDR3, the DNA is TGTGCCAGCAGCGTAGGAGTAGGTACTGGAGAGACCCAGTACTTC.

V gene TRBV2 combines with J gene TRBJ1-2, with a tentative D call TRBD1 (6 bases). Germline CDR1 and CDR2: SNHLY and FYNNEI. V shed 5 bases and J shed 8 bases, with 21 bases lying between them. The CDR3 sequence is 15 residues long. The CDR3 protein is CASSFFSGGLLGYTF. CDR3 DNA sequence: TGTGCCAGCAGTTTTTTTAGCGGGGGCCTCCTGGGCTACACCTTC.

The chain has TRBV19 and TRBJ2-7, with D possibly being TRBD1 or TRBD2 (5 bases each). The CDR3 is made up of 14 amino acids. V gave up 7 bases and J gave up 1 base, with 14 bases separating them. Germline V gene sequence: CDR1 LNHDA, CDR2 SQIVND (reference sequence). The CDR3 coding sequence is TGTGCCAGTAAGGGGAGTGGGAGTTCCTACGAGCAGTACTTC. It yields the protein CASKGSGSSYEQYF.

The V call is TRBV27, the J call TRBJ1-1; weak D call: TRBD1 (6 bases). The CDR3 is made up of 14 amino acids. CDR1 MNHEY and CDR2 SMNVEV come from the germline V gene (reference sequence). The V and J ends lost 2 bases and 4 bases respectively, with 11 bases between them. CDR3 DNA sequence: TGTGCCAGCAGTTTACGCTTAGGGGGCACTGAAGCTTTCTTT. Translating gives CASSLRLGGTEAFF.

CDR3 loop: CASSQAPLRLDNEQFF. In DNA form, the CDR3 reads TGTGCCAGCAGCCAAGCTCCTCTAAGGCTAGACAATGAGCAGTTCTTC. The chain couples TRBV3-1 (or the pseudogene TRBV3-2) to TRBJ2-1; D uncertain. The germline gives CDR1 LGHDT, CDR2 YNNKEL (reference sequence). V lost 1 base and J lost 5, with 15 bases in between. There are 16 residues in the CDR3.

The V and J genes are TRBV27 and TRBJ2-1; the D is unclear. CDR1 MNHEY and CDR2 SMNVEV come from the germline V gene (reference sequence). The CDR3 runs to 14 residues. Trimming shortened V by 6 bases and J by 5 bases, and 14 bases separated the two germline ends. The CDR3 loop reads CASRFYSGHNEQFF. The CDR3 DNA sequence: TGTGCCAGCAGATTCTATAGTGGACACAATGAGCAGTTCTTC.

This sequence joins TRBV5-1 and TRBJ1-1; 8 positions match TRBD1. Germline V gene sequence: CDR1 SGHRS, CDR2 YFSETQ. There are 15 residues in the CDR3. V lost 4 bases and J lost 4; bases outside the gene matches: 9. The CDR3 reads CASSPGLQGGTEAFF. CDR3 bases: TGCGCCAGCAGCCCGGGTCTACAGGGGGGCACTGAAGCTTTCTTT.

V and J are TRBV5-6 and TRBJ2-7; a possible D gene is TRBD2 (6 bases). The germline V gene has CDR1 SGHDT and CDR2 YYEEEE. The V gene lost 0 bases and the J gene lost 3 bases, with 16 bases spanning the gap. The CDR3 covers 16 residues. CDR3 DNA: TGTGCCAGCAGCTTGGGTTCCCTTGGGGGGAGCTACGAGCAGTACTTC. As protein: CASSLGSLGGSYEQYF.

The gene calls are TRBV7-9 and TRBJ2-1; D is unclear. V dropped 6 bases and J dropped 5 bases, with 17 bases sitting between them. Germline V gene lookup returns CDR1 SEHNR and CDR2 FQNEAQ (reference sequence). This CDR3 is built from 15 residues. The CDR3 region is CASRLSSIGHNEQFF. For the CDR3, the DNA is TGTGCCAGCAGACTCTCGTCAATCGGCCACAATGAGCAGTTCTTC.